Below are 23 T cell receptor beta chains sequenced from a single sample in a study of metastatic and nonmetastatic thyroid tumors. MiXCR re-clonotyped the PCR reads for TCRdb. Of around 64,000 clones listed, approximately 4% were seen once; the top ten hold under 25%. Treatment of any kind had been given to no patient before thyroid surgery. The sample comprised blood. Receptors originate from a female donor with papillary thyroid cancer or a benign thyroid nodule (not recorded which). Some clones in this sample may be carry-over from other donors' samples.

This clone came up many times. The chain couples TRBV2 to TRBJ1-5; D not resolved. Germline CDR1 reads SNHLY; CDR2 reads FYNNEI. The CDR3 contains 14 residues. The ends were cut back, 6 bases at V and 4 bases at J, with 13 bases in the middle. The DNA of the CDR3 is TGTGCCAGCAGCCCGACCGGAGGTAATCAGCCCCAGCATTTT. It codes for CASSPTGGNQPQHF.

In its sample, this clone was seen many times. V gene TRBV6-1 combines with J gene TRBJ2-2, with 7 nucleotides matching TRBD2. CDR1 is MNHNS, CDR2 SASEGT, per germline. The CDR3 is made up of 14 amino acids. Unmatched junction bases numbered 4, after V lost 6 bases and J lost 3 bases. CDR3 protein: CASSSGLYTGELFF. The DNA for the CDR3 is TGTGCCAGCAGCTCGGGACTATACACCGGGGAGCTGTTTTTT.

In its sample, this clone was seen many times. The chain combines TRBV5-1 with TRBJ2-7; D might be TRBD2 (5 bases). The CDR3 totals 18 residues. Looked up from germline, CDR1 is SGHRS and CDR2 is YFSETQ. The V end was cut by 1 base, the J end by 5 bases, with 25 bases between. The CDR3 DNA reads TGCGCCAGCAGCTTGACGCTAGCCGCTCATACCGGGGTCCACGAGCAGTACTTC. Amino acid sequence: CASSLTLAAHTGVHEQYF.

The rearrangement uses TRBV18 and TRBJ2-2; 7 bases are shared with TRBD2. Losses at the gene ends were 6 bases for V and 6 bases for J; bases not matched to a gene: 10. The CDR3 extends over 15 amino acids. The germline V gene encodes CDR1 KGHSH and CDR2 LQKENI. CDR3 residues: CASSRAGLESGELFF. The CDR3 region has the DNA TGTGCCAGCTCCCGAGCGGGGCTCGAGTCCGGGGAGCTGTTTTTT.

A few counts support this clone. The chain employs TRBV2 and TRBJ1-5; 8 bases are a match to TRBD1. CDR3 length: 15 residues. Germline V gene data show CDR1 as SNHLY and CDR2 as FYNNEI. V was clipped by 6 bases and J by 3 bases; unmatched bases: 7. The CDR3 reads CASRPDRAVNQPQHF. Written as DNA, the CDR3 is TGTGCCAGCAGACCGGACAGGGCCGTCAATCAGCCCCAGCATTTT.

This clone was picked up many times. This chain joins TRBV19 and TRBJ2-3; D not resolved. Looked up from germline, CDR1 is LNHDA and CDR2 is SQIVND (reference sequence). Trimming shortened V by 0 bases and J by 9 bases, and 7 bases separated the two germline ends. This CDR3 is 12 amino acids long. This CDR3 reads CASSIEGYTQYF. For the CDR3, the DNA is TGTGCCAGTAGTATAGAAGGGTACACGCAGTATTTT.

A few counts support this clone. V and J are TRBV12-3 or TRBV12-4 and TRBJ2-1, with a weak D call TRBD2 (7 bases). Trimming removed 3 bases from V and 8 bases from J, with 20 bases in between. This CDR3 comprises 16 residues. The CDR3 sequence: CASSLIVWGGGDEQFF. The CDR3 nucleotides read TGTGCCAGCAGTTTGATTGTGTGGGGGGGCGGCGATGAGCAGTTCTTC.

This clone was counted at least ten times. This chain links TRBV18 with TRBJ1-1, with D perhaps matching TRBD1 (6 bases). The CDR3 sequence is 14 residues long. Germline CDR1 is KGHSH and CDR2 is LQKENI. V lost 3 bases, J lost 0 bases, and 8 bases lay in between. The CDR3 region is CASSPDRLNTEAFF. Written as DNA, the CDR3 is TGTGCCAGCTCACCGGACAGATTGAACACTGAAGCTTTCTTT.

Concerning this clone: The junction differs from germline at one of its ends, possibly a read error. V gene TRBV13 combines with J gene TRBJ2-7; 7 nucleotides agree with TRBD2. This CDR3 comprises 15 residues. Germline CDR1 reads PRHDT; CDR2 reads FYEKMQ (reference sequence). CDR3 nucleotides: TGTGCCGGCAGCTTGGCGCGGGCGGGGGCCTACGAGCAGTACTTC. Protein: CAGSLARAGAYEQYF.

This clone was counted many times. The chain joins TRBV6-1 to TRBJ1-1, with D maybe TRBD1 (6 bases). Trimming stripped 5 bases from V and 4 bases from J, with 11 bases between. This CDR3 spans 13 amino acids. Per the germline V gene, CDR1 is MNHNS and CDR2 is SASEGT. Here the CDR3 DNA reads TGTGCCAGCAGTCCCTTACAGGGCACTGAAGCTTTCTTT. Translation: CASSPLQGTEAFF.

This clone was detected many times. Compared with germline, one end of the junction differs, possibly owing to a read error. The V gene is TRBV6-2 or TRBV6-3, the J gene TRBJ2-1, with D perhaps being TRBD1 or TRBD2 (5 bases each). This CDR3 is built from 14 residues. Germline V gene data show CDR1 as MNHEY and CDR2 as SVGEGT. The CDR3 reads CASSYGTGVGHLRF. In nucleotides, the CDR3 is TGTGCCAGCAGTTACGGGACGGGTGTGGGTCACCTACGCTTC.

This clone was counted at least ten times. CDR3 region: CASSLAGRENYEQYF. The CDR3 region has the DNA TGTGCCAGCAGCTTGGCTGGCAGGGAGAACTACGAGCAGTACTTC. This chain connects TRBV5-4 to TRBJ2-7; D possibly matches TRBD1 or TRBD2 (5 bases each). V lost 0 bases and J lost 3, with 13 bases in between. The CDR3 loop spans 15 amino acids. Per the germline V gene, CDR1 is SGHNT and CDR2 is YYREEE (reference sequence).

This clone was found many times. A read error is possible here, since a much larger clone lies one base away. J is TRBJ2-2 and V is TRBV6-1, with 13 bases matching TRBD2. The CDR3 runs to 16 residues. CDR1 and CDR2 (germline): MNHNS, SASEGT. The V segment lost 10 bases and the J segment 6 bases; nucleotides outside the gene matches: 11. DNA for the CDR3: TGTGCCACTCCGGGACTAGCGGGAAGAAACGCCGGGGAGCTGTTTTTT. This gives the protein CATPGLAGRNAGELFF.

A few counts support this clone. This rearrangement joins TRBV4-3 to TRBJ2-2, with 9 nucleotides matching TRBD1. The V segment lost 0 bases and the J segment 14 bases; nucleotides outside the gene matches: 7. The germline V gene encodes CDR1 LGHNA and CDR2 YSLEER. This CDR3 region has 14 residues. The CDR3 nucleotides read TGCGCCAGCAGCCAAGACCAAGGGACAGGGAGACTGTTTTTT. It translates to CASSQDQGTGRLFF.

This clone was seen more than once but under ten times. V gene TRBV5-1 combines with J gene TRBJ1-1; 9 nucleotides match TRBD1. The trim removed 5 bases at V and 11 bases at J, leaving 13 bases unmatched. CDR1 is SGHRS, CDR2 YFSETQ, per germline. This CDR3 region has 14 residues. CDR3 loop: CASRAPGQGLFAFF. The DNA of the CDR3 is TGCGCCAGCAGGGCGCCGGGACAGGGTCTTTTTGCTTTCTTT.

This clone was recorded at least ten times. The chain employs TRBV7-9 and TRBJ1-4; D is unresolved. Germline CDR1 is SEHNR and CDR2 is FQNEAQ (reference sequence). V shed 2 bases and J shed 6 bases, with 4 bases lying between them. The CDR3 is 12 residues long. The CDR3 spells CASSLSHEKLFF. CDR3 bases: TGTGCCAGCAGCTTATCCCATGAAAAACTGTTTTTT.

This clone is labeled as medium-sized (0.01 to 0.1%). The chain recombines TRBV6-1 with TRBJ2-2; 7 nucleotides agree with TRBD1. J gave up 5 bases and V 5 bases, and 8 bases lay outside the gene matches. Germline V gives CDR1 MNHNS, CDR2 SASEGT. The CDR3 runs 15 residues. CDR3 amino acids: CASSMRTGLTGELFF. The CDR3 nucleotides are TGTGCCAGCAGTATGCGGACAGGCTTAACCGGGGAGCTGTTTTTT.

At least ten counts were recorded for this clone. V and J are TRBV2 and TRBJ2-7, with D unclear. This CDR3 has 15 residues. V was cut by 2 bases and J by 2 bases, with 13 bases left in between. Looked up from germline, CDR1 is SNHLY and CDR2 is FYNNEI. Here the CDR3 reads CASSERRPAAYEQYF. The DNA of the CDR3 is TGTGCCAGCAGTGAAAGGCGGCCTGCGGCCTACGAGCAGTACTTC.

This clone was counted many times. The chain couples TRBV2 to TRBJ1-1; D remains unclear. V lost 6 bases and J 3 bases, leaving 11 bases between the germline ends. This CDR3 has 13 amino acids. Germline V CDR1 and CDR2: SNHLY, FYNNEI. This CDR3 is CASRGRDDTEAFF. CDR3 in DNA: TGTGCCAGCAGGGGTAGGGATGACACTGAAGCTTTCTTT.

This clone was seen at least ten times. The chain combines TRBV13 with TRBJ1-1, with 7 bases fitting TRBD1. Per germline, CDR1 PRHDT and CDR2 FYEKMQ (reference sequence). The ends lost 1 base at V and 9 bases at J; junction bases unmatched: 8. This CDR3 is built from 14 residues. The CDR3 region is CASSLEAGGSKAFF. CDR3 nucleotide sequence: TGTGCCAGCAGCTTAGAGGCAGGGGGGAGTAAAGCTTTCTTT.

This clone was found many times. The chain uses TRBV11-3 and TRBJ2-2, with TRBD1 as a possible D gene (6 bases). Per the germline V gene, CDR1 is SGHNT and CDR2 is YENEEA. Trimming removed 2 bases from V and 5 bases from J, with 15 bases in between. This CDR3 comprises 16 residues. The CDR3 DNA follows: TGTGCCAGCAGCTTAACAGGGCCCCCTTTTACCGGGGAGCTGTTTTTT. Its protein is CASSLTGPPFTGELFF. The variable domain in full, completed from reference TRBV11-3 and TRBJ2-2, reads EAGVVQSPRYKIIEKKQPVAFWCNPISGHNTLYWYLQNLGQGPELLIRYENEEAVDDSQLPKDRFSAERLKGVDSTLKIQPAELGDSAVYLCASSLTGPPFTGELFFGEGSRLTVL.

This clone was picked up a small number of times. Germline and junction disagree at one end, which may indicate a read error. This chain links TRBV5-4 with TRBJ1-2, with unresolved D. CDR3 length: 14 amino acids. Germline-derived CDR1 and CDR2 are SGHNT and YYREEE (reference sequence). The CDR3 protein is CASILGRGGYGYTF. CDR3 DNA: TGTGCCAGCATCTTGGGCCGGGGTGGCTATGGCTACACCTTC.

This clone has ten or more counts. The V and J genes are TRBV7-9 and TRBJ2-1; 10 bases line up with TRBD1. The CDR3 spans 13 residues. J was trimmed by 9 bases and V by 4 bases; bases with no gene match: 3. CDR1 is SEHNR, CDR2 FQNEAQ, per germline (reference sequence). The CDR3 protein is CASSWDRGGEQFF. Here the CDR3 DNA reads TGTGCCAGCAGCTGGGACAGGGGTGGTGAGCAGTTCTTC.